This entry lists 17 T cell receptor beta chains sequenced from one sample in a study of T cell responses to AZD1222 COVID-19 vaccine. Sequencing was performed with immunoSEQ multiplex PCR; in TCRdb, only in-frame clones are kept and a portion is missing. The table has roughly 170,000 clones, 80% to 90% seen once. The specimen comprised peripheral blood, sampled on day 0 of AZD1222 vaccination. The receptors were sampled from an adult in good health.

The V call is TRBV7-3, the J call TRBJ2-3, with D uncertain. This CDR3 has 14 amino acids. Trimming removed 5 bases at V and 6 bases at J, with 15 bases between. CDR1 is SGHTA, CDR2 FQGTGA, per germline. The CDR3 coding sequence is TGTGCCAGCAGCCCCCCCCTCCCCTTGGATACGCAGTATTTT. It yields the protein CASSPPLPLDTQYF.

The chain recombines TRBV25-1 with TRBJ1-3; no firm D call. This CDR3 comprises 15 residues. V dropped 2 bases and J dropped 2 bases, with 10 bases sitting between them. Germline V gene sequence: CDR1 MGHDK, CDR2 SYGVNS. In nucleotides, the CDR3 is TGTGCCAGCAGTGAAGGCAGGTATCCTGGAAACACCATATATTTT. Its translation: CASSEGRYPGNTIYF.

The V and J genes are TRBV19 and TRBJ2-3; no definite D call. V gave up 3 bases and J gave up 5 bases, with 15 bases separating them. This CDR3 is built from 15 residues. The V gene's germline CDR1 is LNHDA and CDR2 SQIVND (reference sequence). In DNA, the CDR3 is TGTGCCAGTAGTATCAAAACCCCCCGTGGAGATACGCAGTATTTT. The encoded protein is CASSIKTPRGDTQYF.

V is TRBV28 and J is TRBJ1-3; D ambiguous. Germline assignment: CDR1 MDHEN and CDR2 SYDVKM. This CDR3 contains 11 residues. The V end lost 5 bases, the J end lost 7 bases, and 6 bases lay between the germline ends. This chain's CDR3 is CASSAWNTIYF. The CDR3 DNA reads TGTGCCAGCAGTGCTTGGAACACCATATATTTT.

The chain combines TRBV24-1 with TRBJ1-2, with D perhaps matching TRBD1 (5 bases). There are 11 residues in the CDR3. The V and J ends lost 9 bases and 6 bases respectively, with 10 bases between them. Germline V gives CDR1 KGHDR, CDR2 SFDVKD. The CDR3 bases are TGTGCCACCGGGGACGGAAATGGCTACACCTTC. Encoded protein: CATGDGNGYTF.

V is TRBV12-3 or TRBV12-4 and J is TRBJ1-5; 9 bases are a match to TRBD1. V was pared by 3 bases and J by 12 bases, with 3 bases of the junction left unmatched. CDR3 length: 12 residues. The CDR3 DNA is TGTGCCAGCAGTTTCTCGGACAGGGGCCAGCATTTT. This translates into CASSFSDRGQHF.

The rearrangement uses TRBV2 and TRBJ2-2; 11 positions agree with TRBD2. V lost 7 bases, J lost 10 bases, and 11 bases stayed unmatched. Looked up from germline, CDR1 is SNHLY and CDR2 is FYNNEI. The CDR3 totals 15 residues. CDR3 nucleotide sequence: TGTGCCAGCACTCCCCGAGCTAGCGGGAGGATGGAGCTGTTTTTT. This codes for CASTPRASGRMELFF.

V is TRBV5-6 and J is TRBJ1-3, with D unclear. Germline-derived CDR1 and CDR2 are SGHDT and YYEEEE. V was clipped by 0 bases and J by 1 base, with 17 bases between them. The CDR3 sequence is 18 residues long. CDR3 sequence: CASSLGVPSIPSGNTIYF. In DNA form, the CDR3 reads TGTGCCAGCAGCTTGGGGGTGCCATCTATTCCTTCTGGAAACACCATATATTTT.

This clone was counted only a few times. This rearrangement joins TRBV5-1 to TRBJ1-2; possibly TRBD1 for D (5 bases). Trimming left V 4 bases short and J 4 bases short, with 11 bases between. The germline CDR1 and CDR2 sequences are SGHRS and YFSETQ. This CDR3 comprises 13 residues. As DNA, the CDR3 is TGCGCCAGCAGCCTACTAGACAGCTATGGCTACACCTTC. Its translation: CASSLLDSYGYTF.

Written as DNA, the CDR3 is TGTGCCAGCAGTGTACAGTCGAACACTGAAGCTTTCTTT. It yields the protein CASSVQSNTEAFF. The chain is built from TRBV6-4 and TRBJ1-1; no clear D gene. V was shortened by 4 bases and J by 1 base, with 7 bases between the two germline ends. This CDR3 has 13 residues. Germline V gene data show CDR1 as MRHNA and CDR2 as SNTAGT.

The chain is built from TRBV2 and TRBJ2-2, with 12 bases lining up with TRBD2. The CDR3 length is 20 residues. The germline CDR1 and CDR2 sequences are SNHLY and FYNNEI. J lost 1 base, V lost 5 bases, and 14 bases had no gene match. In DNA, the CDR3 is TGTGCCAGCAGTCCTAGGAAAAAGACTAGCGGGGGCCTGAACACCGGGGAGCTGTTTTTT. Translation gives CASSPRKKTSGGLNTGELFF.

This clone was observed a single time. The chain carries TRBV13 and TRBJ2-7; 7 bases map to TRBD1. This CDR3 contains 16 residues. Germline values: CDR1 PRHDT, CDR2 FYEKMQ (reference sequence). With 1 base clipped from V and 4 bases from J, the junction kept 10 bases outside the gene matches. Here the CDR3 DNA reads TGTGCCAGCAGCTTAGAGGGGAGACAGGGTACGTACGAGCAGTACTTC. Its translation: CASSLEGRQGTYEQYF.

This clone came up a few times. The V and J genes are TRBV5-1 and TRBJ2-7, with D possibly being TRBD1 (7 bases). The V gene's germline CDR1 is SGHRS and CDR2 YFSETQ. The CDR3 length is 14 residues. V lost 2 bases, J lost 2 bases, and 11 bases lay in between. The chain's CDR3 is CASSFGGGAYEQYF. CDR3 nucleotides: TGCGCCAGCAGCTTTGGAGGGGGCGCCTACGAGCAGTACTTC.

This chain connects TRBV6-5 to TRBJ2-7; D may be TRBD1 (5 bases). V was trimmed by 5 bases and J by 0 bases, leaving 14 bases between them. The CDR3 has 15 amino acids. Germline V gene data show CDR1 as MNHEY and CDR2 as SVGAGI. The CDR3 region is CASSLNRLLSYEQYF. The CDR3 DNA is TGTGCCAGCAGTCTCAACAGGCTCCTCTCCTACGAGCAGTACTTC.

The chain is built from TRBV7-2 and TRBJ2-4; 7 bases are shared with TRBD1. Unmatched junction bases numbered 8, after V lost 4 bases and J lost 2 bases. Germline CDR1 SGHTA, CDR2 FQGNSA. This CDR3 region has 16 residues. The DNA for the CDR3 is TGTGCCAGCAGCTCAAGCCCAGGGGGAACCAAAAACATTCAGTACTTC. Translation: CASSSSPGGTKNIQYF.

This clone has a single count. This chain uses TRBV7-2 with TRBJ1-1, with D perhaps TRBD1 (5 bases). Trimming removed 0 bases at V and 1 base at J, with 12 bases between. From germline, CDR1 is SGHTA and CDR2 FQGNSA. CDR3 length: 16 amino acids. Here the CDR3 reads CASSLAVGAGNTEAFF. In DNA, the CDR3 is TGTGCCAGCAGCTTAGCTGTAGGGGCCGGGAACACTGAAGCTTTCTTT. The whole variable domain, filled in from reference TRBV7-2 and TRBJ1-1, reads GAGVSQSPSNKVTEKGKDVELRCDPISGHTALYWYRQSLGQGLEFLIYFQGNSAPDKSGLPSDRFSAERTGGSVSTLTIQRTQQEDSAVYLCASSLAVGAGNTEAFFGQGTRLTVV.

This clone was recorded once. The chain combines TRBV3-1 (or the pseudogene TRBV3-2) with TRBJ1-2, with TRBD1 matching over 9 bases. Germline V gene data show CDR1 as LGHDT and CDR2 as YNNKEL (reference sequence). This CDR3 spans 16 amino acids. J gave up 4 bases and V 4 bases, and 10 bases lay outside the gene matches. The CDR3 region has the DNA TGTGCCAGCAGCCGAGTCCCCACAGGGGGCAGCTATGGCTACACCTTC. This encodes CASSRVPTGGSYGYTF.